The TCR beta chain described here comes from a study of OX40 agonist ivuxolimab in advanced cancers. The study, taken as a whole, reports: On average, a greater number of expanded clones characterised CD8+ T cells relative to CD4+.

The germline V gene encodes CDR1 MNHEY and CDR2 SMNVEV (reference sequence). Trimming stripped 1 base from V and 1 base from J, with 9 bases between. The CDR3 extends over 15 amino acids. About this clone itself: Its antigen is as yet unknown.

Some clones are missing from TCRdb's copy, which holds only in-frame ones; the method was immunoSEQ multiplex PCR. The sample includes tens of thousands of clones, around four fifths of them seen just once. This specimen was CD4+ or CD8+ T cells sorted from blood, taken in a trial of the OX40 agonist ivuxolimab. The V and J genes are TRBV27 and TRBJ2-3; D perhaps matches TRBD2 (6 bases). This TCR was sampled from an adult with an advanced solid tumor such as melanoma, head and neck, liver or kidney cancer. DNA of the CDR3: TGTGCCAGCAGTTTATGGAGGGGAGGCACAGATACGCAGTATTTT. Its protein product is CASSLWRGGTDTQYF.